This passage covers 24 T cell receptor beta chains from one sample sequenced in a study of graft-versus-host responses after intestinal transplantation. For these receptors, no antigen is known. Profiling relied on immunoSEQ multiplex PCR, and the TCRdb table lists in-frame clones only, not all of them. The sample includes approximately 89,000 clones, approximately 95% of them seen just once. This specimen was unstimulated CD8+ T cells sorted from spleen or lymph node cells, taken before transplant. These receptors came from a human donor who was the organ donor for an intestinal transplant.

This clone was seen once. The CDR3 region has the DNA TGTGCCAGCAGTTCCGCGACAGGACCCTCCTACTCCTACGAGCAGTACTTC. This sequence encodes CASSSATGPSYSYEQYF. The J gene is TRBJ2-7, the V gene TRBV27; D is perhaps TRBD1 (6 bases). Germline lookup yields CDR1 MNHEY and CDR2 SMNVEV (reference sequence). The CDR3 contains 17 residues. V dropped 4 bases and J dropped 0 bases, with 19 bases sitting between them.

The CDR3 DNA reads TGTGCCAGCAGTCCCACCCAGGACAGAGAAAAACTGTTTTTT. It codes for CASSPTQDREKLFF. The chain has TRBV7-9 and TRBJ1-4; tentatively, D is TRBD1 (6 bases). The V end was cut by 6 bases, the J end by 8 bases, with 16 bases between. Germline assignment: CDR1 SEHNR and CDR2 FQNEAQ (reference sequence). This CDR3 spans 14 amino acids.

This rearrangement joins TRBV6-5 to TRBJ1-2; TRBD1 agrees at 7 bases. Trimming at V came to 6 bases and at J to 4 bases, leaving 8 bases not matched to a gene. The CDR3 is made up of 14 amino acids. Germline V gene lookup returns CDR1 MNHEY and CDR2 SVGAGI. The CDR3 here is CASSQDRRRYGYTF. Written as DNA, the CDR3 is TGTGCCAGCAGCCAGGACAGGCGTCGCTATGGCTACACCTTC.

The CDR3 coding sequence is TGTGCCAGCAGTGCGGGGACAGGGCCCTACGAGCAGTACTTC. Encoded protein: CASSAGTGPYEQYF. The rearrangement uses TRBV27 and TRBJ2-7, with 9 nucleotides matching TRBD1. The CDR3 has 14 residues. Germline CDR1 MNHEY, CDR2 SMNVEV (reference sequence). V was clipped by 5 bases and J by 2 bases; unmatched bases: 4.

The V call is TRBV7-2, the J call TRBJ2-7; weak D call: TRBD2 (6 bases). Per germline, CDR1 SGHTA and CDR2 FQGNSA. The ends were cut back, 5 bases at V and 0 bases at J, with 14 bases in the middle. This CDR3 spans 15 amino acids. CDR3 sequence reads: CASSRPGVDSYEQYF. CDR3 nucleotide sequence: TGTGCCAGCAGCAGACCGGGAGTTGACTCCTACGAGCAGTACTTC.

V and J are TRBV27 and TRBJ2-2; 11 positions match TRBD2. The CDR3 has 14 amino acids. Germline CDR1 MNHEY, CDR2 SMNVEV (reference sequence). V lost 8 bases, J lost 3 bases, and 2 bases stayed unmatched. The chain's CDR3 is CASALAGDTGELFF. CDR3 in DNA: TGTGCCAGCGCACTAGCGGGGGACACCGGGGAGCTGTTTTTT.

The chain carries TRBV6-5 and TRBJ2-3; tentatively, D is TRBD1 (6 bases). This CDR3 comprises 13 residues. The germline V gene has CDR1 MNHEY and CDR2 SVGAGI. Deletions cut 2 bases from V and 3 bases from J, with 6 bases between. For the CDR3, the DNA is TGTGCCAGCAGTTACCAGGGGACAGATACGCAGTATTTT. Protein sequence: CASSYQGTDTQYF.

The CDR3 reads CASTFTPQLGTNTGELFF. CDR3 DNA sequence: TGTGCCAGCACCTTTACCCCGCAACTAGGCACGAACACCGGGGAGCTGTTTTTT. This chain joins TRBV27 and TRBJ2-2; perhaps TRBD2 as D (5 bases). V lost 7 bases, J lost 0 bases, and 21 bases lay in between. Germline CDR1 reads MNHEY; CDR2 reads SMNVEV (reference sequence). The CDR3 is 18 amino acids.

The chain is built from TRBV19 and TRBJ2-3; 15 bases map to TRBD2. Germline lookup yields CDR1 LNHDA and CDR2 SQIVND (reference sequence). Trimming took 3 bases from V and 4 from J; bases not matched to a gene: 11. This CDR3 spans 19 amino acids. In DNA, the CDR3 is TGTGCCAGTAGTATTATGGGACTAGCGGGGGGCGCGGGGGCAGATACGCAGTATTTT. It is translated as CASSIMGLAGGAGADTQYF.

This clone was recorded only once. In nucleotides, the CDR3 is TGTGCCAGCAGCGACGGGGGTGGTCACTTCACAGATACGCAGTATTTT. Amino acids: CASSDGGGHFTDTQYF. The rearrangement links TRBV13 to TRBJ2-3, with D possibly being TRBD2 (6 bases). Germline V gene data show CDR1 as PRHDT and CDR2 as FYEKMQ (reference sequence). V lost 5 bases, J lost 2 bases, and 17 bases lay in between. This CDR3 contains 16 residues.

The CDR3 sequence: CASRPGAGELFF. The CDR3 DNA follows: TGTGCCAGCAGACCGGGGGCCGGGGAGCTGTTTTTT. The V and J genes are TRBV27 and TRBJ2-2; maybe TRBD2 (6 bases). This CDR3 spans 12 amino acids. Germline V gene lookup returns CDR1 MNHEY and CDR2 SMNVEV (reference sequence). Trimming left V 6 bases short and J 6 bases short, with 8 bases between.

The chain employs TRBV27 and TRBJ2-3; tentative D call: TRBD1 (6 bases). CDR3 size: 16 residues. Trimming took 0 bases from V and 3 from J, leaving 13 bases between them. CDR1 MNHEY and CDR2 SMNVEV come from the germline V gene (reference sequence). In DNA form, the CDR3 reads TGTGCCAGCAGTTTATCCCCCAGGGGCGTTACAGATACGCAGTATTTT. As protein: CASSLSPRGVTDTQYF.

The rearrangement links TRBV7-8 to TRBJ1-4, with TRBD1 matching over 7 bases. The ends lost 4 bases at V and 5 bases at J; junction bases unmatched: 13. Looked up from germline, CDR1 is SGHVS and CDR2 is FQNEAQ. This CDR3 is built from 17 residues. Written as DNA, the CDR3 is TGTGCCAGCAGCTCCGGGAACAGAGGGACAGTGAATGAAAAACTGTTTTTT. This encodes CASSSGNRGTVNEKLFF.

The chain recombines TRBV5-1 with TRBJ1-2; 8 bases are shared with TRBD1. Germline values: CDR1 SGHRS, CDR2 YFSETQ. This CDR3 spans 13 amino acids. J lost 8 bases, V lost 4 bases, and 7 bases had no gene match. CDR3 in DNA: TGCGCCAGCAGCCCATTGACAGGGGTAGGCTACACCTTC. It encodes CASSPLTGVGYTF. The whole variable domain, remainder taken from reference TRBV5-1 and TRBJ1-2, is KAGVTQTPRYLIKTRGQQVTLSCSPISGHRSVSWYQQTPGQGLQFLFEYFSETQRNKGNFPGRFSGRQFSNSRSEMNVSTLELGDSALYLCASSPLTGVGYTFGSGTRLTVV.

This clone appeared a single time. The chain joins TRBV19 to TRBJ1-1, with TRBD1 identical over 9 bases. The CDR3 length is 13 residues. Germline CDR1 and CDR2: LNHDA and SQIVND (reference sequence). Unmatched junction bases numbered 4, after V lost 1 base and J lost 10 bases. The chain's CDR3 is CASSIVAGQGAFF. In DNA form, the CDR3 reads TGTGCCAGTAGTATAGTCGCGGGACAGGGAGCTTTCTTT. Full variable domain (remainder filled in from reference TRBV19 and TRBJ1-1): DGGITQSPKYLFRKEGQNVTLSCEQNLNHDAMYWYRQDPGQGLRLIYYSQIVNDFQKGDIAEGYSVSREKKESFPLTVTSAQKNPTAFYLCASSIVAGQGAFFGQGTRLTVV.

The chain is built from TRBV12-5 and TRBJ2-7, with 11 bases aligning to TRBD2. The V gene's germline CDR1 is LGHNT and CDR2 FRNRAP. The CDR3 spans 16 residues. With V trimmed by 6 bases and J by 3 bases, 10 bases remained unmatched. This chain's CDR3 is CASGSALAGVYYEQYF. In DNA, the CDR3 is TGTGCTAGTGGGTCAGCACTAGCGGGGGTATACTACGAGCAGTACTTC.

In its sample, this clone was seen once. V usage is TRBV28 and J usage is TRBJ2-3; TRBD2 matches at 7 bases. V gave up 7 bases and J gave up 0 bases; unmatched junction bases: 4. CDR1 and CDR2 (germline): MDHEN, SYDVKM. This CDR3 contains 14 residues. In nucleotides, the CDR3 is TGTGCCAGCAAAAGGCGGGAGAGCACAGATACGCAGTATTTT. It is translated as CASKRRESTDTQYF.

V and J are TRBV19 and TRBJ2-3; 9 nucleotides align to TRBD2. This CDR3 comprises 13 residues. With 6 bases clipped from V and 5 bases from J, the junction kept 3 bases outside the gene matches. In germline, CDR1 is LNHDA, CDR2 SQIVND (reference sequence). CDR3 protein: CASRGLAGDTQYF. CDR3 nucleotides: TGTGCCAGTAGGGGACTAGCTGGAGATACGCAGTATTTT. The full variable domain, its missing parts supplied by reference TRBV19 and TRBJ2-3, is DGGITQSPKYLFRKEGQNVTLSCEQNLNHDAMYWYRQDPGQGLRLIYYSQIVNDFQKGDIAEGYSVSREKKESFPLTVTSAQKNPTAFYLCASRGLAGDTQYFGPGTRLTVL.

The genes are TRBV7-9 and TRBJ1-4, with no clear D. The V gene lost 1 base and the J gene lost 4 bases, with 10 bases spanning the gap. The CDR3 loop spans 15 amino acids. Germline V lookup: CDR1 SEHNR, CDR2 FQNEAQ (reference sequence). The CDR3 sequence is CASSLGPPLNEKLFF. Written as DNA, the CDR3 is TGTGCCAGCAGCTTAGGGCCGCCCCTTAATGAAAAACTGTTTTTT.

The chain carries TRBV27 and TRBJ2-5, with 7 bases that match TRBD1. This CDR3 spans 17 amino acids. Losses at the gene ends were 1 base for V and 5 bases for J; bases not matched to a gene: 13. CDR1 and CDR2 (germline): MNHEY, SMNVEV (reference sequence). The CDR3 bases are TGTGCCAGCAGTTTATATTTGGGGGACAGCTCCCGGGAGACCCAGTACTTC. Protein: CASSLYLGDSSRETQYF.

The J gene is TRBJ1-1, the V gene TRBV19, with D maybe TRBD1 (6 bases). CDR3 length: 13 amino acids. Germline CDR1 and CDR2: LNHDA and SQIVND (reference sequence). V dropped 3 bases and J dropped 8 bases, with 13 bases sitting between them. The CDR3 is CASSMLVGQEAFF. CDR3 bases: TGTGCCAGTAGTATGCTTGTGGGACAAGAAGCTTTCTTT. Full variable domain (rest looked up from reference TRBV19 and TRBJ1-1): DGGITQSPKYLFRKEGQNVTLSCEQNLNHDAMYWYRQDPGQGLRLIYYSQIVNDFQKGDIAEGYSVSREKKESFPLTVTSAQKNPTAFYLCASSMLVGQEAFFGQGTRLTVV.

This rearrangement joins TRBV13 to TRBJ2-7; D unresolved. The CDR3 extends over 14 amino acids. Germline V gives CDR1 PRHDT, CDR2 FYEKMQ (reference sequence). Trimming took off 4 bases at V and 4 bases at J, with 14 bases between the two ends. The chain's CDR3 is CASSSYPIRYEQYF. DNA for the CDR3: TGTGCCAGCAGCTCCTATCCAATAAGATACGAGCAGTACTTC.

The CDR3 nucleotides read TGTGCCAGTAGTTCGACAGGGTTCCTAGAAGCTTTCTTT. As protein: CASSSTGFLEAFF. V is TRBV19 and J is TRBJ1-1; 7 nucleotides line up with TRBD1. With V trimmed by 5 bases and J by 8 bases, 8 bases remained unmatched. Germline V gives CDR1 LNHDA, CDR2 SQIVND (reference sequence). CDR3 length equals 13 residues.

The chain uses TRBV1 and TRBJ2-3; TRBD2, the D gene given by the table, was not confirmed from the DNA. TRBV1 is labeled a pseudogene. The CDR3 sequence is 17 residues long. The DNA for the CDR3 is TGCACCAGCAGCCAAGATGGCGAGACTAGCGGCACAGATACGCAGTATTTT. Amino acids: CTSSQDGETSGTDTQYF.